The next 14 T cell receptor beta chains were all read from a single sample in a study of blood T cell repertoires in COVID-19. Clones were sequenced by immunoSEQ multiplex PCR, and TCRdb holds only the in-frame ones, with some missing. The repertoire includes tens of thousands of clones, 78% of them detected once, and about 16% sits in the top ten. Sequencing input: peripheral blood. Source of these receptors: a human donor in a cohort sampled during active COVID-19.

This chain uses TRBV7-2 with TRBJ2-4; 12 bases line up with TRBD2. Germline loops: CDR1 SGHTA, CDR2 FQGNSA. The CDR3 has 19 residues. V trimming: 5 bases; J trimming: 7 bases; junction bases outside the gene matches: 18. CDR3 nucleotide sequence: TGTGCCAGCAGCGGACTGCCCATGCTAGCGGGAGGGCCATGGAACATTCAGTACTTC. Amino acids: CASSGLPMLAGGPWNIQYF.

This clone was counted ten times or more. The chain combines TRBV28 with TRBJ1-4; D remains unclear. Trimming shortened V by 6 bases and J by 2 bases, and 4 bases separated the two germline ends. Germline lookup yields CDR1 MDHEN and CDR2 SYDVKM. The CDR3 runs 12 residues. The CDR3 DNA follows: TGTGCCAGCAGCCAGACTAATGAAAAACTGTTTTTT. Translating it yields CASSQTNEKLFF.

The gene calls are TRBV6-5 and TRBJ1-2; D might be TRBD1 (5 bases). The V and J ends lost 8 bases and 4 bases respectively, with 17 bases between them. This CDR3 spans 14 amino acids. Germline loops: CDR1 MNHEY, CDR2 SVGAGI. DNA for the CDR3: TGTGCCAGCGGAAATCCAACAGGAATCTATGGCTACACCTTC. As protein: CASGNPTGIYGYTF.

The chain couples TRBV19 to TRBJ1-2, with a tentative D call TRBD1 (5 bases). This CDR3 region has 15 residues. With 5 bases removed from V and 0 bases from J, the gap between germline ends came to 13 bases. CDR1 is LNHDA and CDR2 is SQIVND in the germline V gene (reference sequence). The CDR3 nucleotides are TGTGCCAGTAGTCCAAGACAGACCCCTAACTATGGCTACACCTTC. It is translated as CASSPRQTPNYGYTF.

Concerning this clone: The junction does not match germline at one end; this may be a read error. The DNA for the CDR3 is TGTGCCAGCAGGGAAGGGACTAGCGGGGATACGCAGTATTTT. Translating it yields CASREGTSGDTQYF. V usage is TRBV2 and J usage is TRBJ2-3, with 12 positions matching TRBD2. The CDR3 contains 14 residues. Germline assignment: CDR1 SNHLY and CDR2 FYNNEI.

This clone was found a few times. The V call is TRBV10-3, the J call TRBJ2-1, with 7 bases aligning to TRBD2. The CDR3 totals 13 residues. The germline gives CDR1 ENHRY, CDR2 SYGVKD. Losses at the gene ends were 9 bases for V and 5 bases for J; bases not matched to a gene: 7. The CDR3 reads CAMGSGVDNEQFF. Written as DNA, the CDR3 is TGTGCCATGGGGAGCGGGGTGGACAATGAGCAGTTCTTC.

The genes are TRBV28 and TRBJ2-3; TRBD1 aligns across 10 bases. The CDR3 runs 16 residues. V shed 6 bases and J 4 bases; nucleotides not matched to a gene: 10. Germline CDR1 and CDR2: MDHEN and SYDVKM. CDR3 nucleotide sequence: TGTGCCAGCAGGTCGCCCGGGACAGGGGTAGCAGATACGCAGTATTTT. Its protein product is CASRSPGTGVADTQYF.

CDR3 coding DNA: TGTGCCAGCAGCTCGGTCCAAGAGACCCAGTACTTC. It translates to CASSSVQETQYF. This chain connects TRBV6-2 or TRBV6-3 to TRBJ2-5, with no clear D. This CDR3 is built from 12 residues. Between the trimmed V and J ends, which lost 6 bases and 1 base, there was a span of 6 bases. The germline V gene has CDR1 MNHEY and CDR2 SVGEGT.

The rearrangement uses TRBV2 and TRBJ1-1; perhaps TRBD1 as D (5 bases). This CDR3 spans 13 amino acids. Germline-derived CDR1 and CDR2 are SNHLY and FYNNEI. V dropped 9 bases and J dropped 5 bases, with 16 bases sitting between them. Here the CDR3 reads CASCPGWGTEAFF. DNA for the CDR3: TGTGCCAGTTGCCCAGGGTGGGGAACTGAAGCTTTCTTT.

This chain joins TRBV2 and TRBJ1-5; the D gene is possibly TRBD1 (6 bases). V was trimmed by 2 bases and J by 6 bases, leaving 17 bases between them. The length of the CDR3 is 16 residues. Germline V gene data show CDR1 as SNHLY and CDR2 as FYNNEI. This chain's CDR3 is CASSEISGLGGQPQHF. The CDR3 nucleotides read TGTGCCAGCAGTGAAATATCGGGGTTAGGGGGTCAGCCCCAGCATTTT.

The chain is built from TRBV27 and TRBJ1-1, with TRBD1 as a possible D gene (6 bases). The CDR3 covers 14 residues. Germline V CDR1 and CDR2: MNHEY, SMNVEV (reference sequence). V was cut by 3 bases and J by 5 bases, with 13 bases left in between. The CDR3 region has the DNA TGTGCCAGCAGTTTTTCAGGGAGGGGGACTGAAGCTTTCTTT. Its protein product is CASSFSGRGTEAFF.

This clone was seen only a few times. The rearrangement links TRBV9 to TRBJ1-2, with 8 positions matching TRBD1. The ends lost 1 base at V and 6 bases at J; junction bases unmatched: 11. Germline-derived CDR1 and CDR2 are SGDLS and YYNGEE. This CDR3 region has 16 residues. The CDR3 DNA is TGTGCCAGCAGCGTATCCCTCCAAACAGGGGGGGATGGCTACACCTTC. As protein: CASSVSLQTGGDGYTF.

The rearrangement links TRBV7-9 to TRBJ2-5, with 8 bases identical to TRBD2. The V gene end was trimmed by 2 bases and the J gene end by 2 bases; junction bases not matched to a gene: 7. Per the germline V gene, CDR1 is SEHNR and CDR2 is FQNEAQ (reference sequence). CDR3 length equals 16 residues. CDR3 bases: TGTGCCAGCAGCTTAAGGTTAGCGGGGTCACAAGAGACCCAGTACTTC. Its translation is CASSLRLAGSQETQYF.

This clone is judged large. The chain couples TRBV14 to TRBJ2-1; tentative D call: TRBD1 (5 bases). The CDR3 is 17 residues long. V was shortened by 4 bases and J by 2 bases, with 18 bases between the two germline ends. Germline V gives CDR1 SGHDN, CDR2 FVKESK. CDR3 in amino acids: CASSPSIGAIAYNEQFF. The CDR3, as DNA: TGTGCCAGCAGCCCCAGCATTGGGGCGATCGCCTACAATGAGCAGTTCTTC.